This record looks at one T cell receptor (beta chain) sequence and its context. This sample was included in a study of cytomegalovirus exposure and HLA in healthy donors. Whole-study context: An early data release held about 85 million unique TCRs from HLA-typed donors.

It was with 60 Vbeta and 13 Jbeta primers that the PCR ran. The repertoire was sequenced with immunoSEQ multiplex PCR; TCRdb's copy has only in-frame clones and lacks some. Seen here are 210,000 or so clones, about 83% observed once, and the top ten hold about 1.4%. Germline loops: CDR1 MNHEY, CDR2 SMNVEV (reference sequence). This CDR3 region has 15 residues. V trimming: 5 bases; J trimming: 2 bases; junction bases outside the gene matches: 1. This receptor was taken from a girl between 5 and 17 years old in good health and CMV-seronegative. Source material: PBMCs. The V gene is TRBV27, the J gene TRBJ2-6; 9 nucleotides agree with TRBD2. CDR3 nucleotides: TGTGCCAGCAGTGCGGGGGGGACTGGGGCCAACGTCCTGACTTTC. Amino acids: CASSAGGTGANVLTF.